The present entry profiles one T cell receptor (beta chain) with its context. Researchers made TCR beta libraries by using iRepertoire HTBI primers and running Arm-PCR on CDR3 regions. In the authors' methods: Across all samples, roughly 60 TRBV segments and 11 to 15 TRBJ segments were identified. TCRdb re-called the multiplex PCR reads with MiXCR, one entry per CDR3 protein. These V and J calls are TCRdb output, not the study's own analysis. Of roughly 400,000 distinct CDR3 sequences listed, around 21% are singletons. The record originates from a study of regulatory T cells in long-lasting Graves disease. The V gene's germline CDR1 is SGHTA and CDR2 FQGNSA. After removal of 5 bases from V and 4 bases from J, the junction contained 9 bases not matched to a gene. This CDR3 is built from 15 residues. Noted time point: persistent/refractory GD, antithyroid drugs over 5 years with positive TRAb. Following extraction of RNA from PBMCs, that RNA was used to make the TCR library.

The material was peripheral blood mononuclear cells (PBMCs), obtained when the disease was refractory, from a patient treated with antithyroid drugs. This sequence joins TRBV7-2 and TRBJ2-5; 8 bases line up with TRBD2. The TCR was taken from a female donor with Graves disease. The CDR3 spells CASSLAGSGRETQYF. CDR3 in DNA: TGTGCCAGCAGCCTCGCTGGGAGCGGGAGAGAGACCCAGTACTTC.